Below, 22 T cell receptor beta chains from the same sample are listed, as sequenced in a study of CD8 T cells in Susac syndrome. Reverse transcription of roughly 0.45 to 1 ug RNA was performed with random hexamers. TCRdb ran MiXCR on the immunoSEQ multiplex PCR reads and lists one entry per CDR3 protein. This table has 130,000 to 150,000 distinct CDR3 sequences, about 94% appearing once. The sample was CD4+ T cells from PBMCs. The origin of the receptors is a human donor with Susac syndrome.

CDR3 in amino acids: CASREAGGTENEQFF. CDR3 in DNA: TGCGCCAGCCGAGAGGCAGGGGGTACGGAAAATGAGCAGTTCTTC. The rearrangement links TRBV4-1 to TRBJ2-1; 7 positions match TRBD1. Germline V lookup: CDR1 MGHRA, CDR2 YSYEKL. This CDR3 is built from 15 residues. V was pared by 8 bases and J by 7 bases, with 14 bases of the junction left unmatched.

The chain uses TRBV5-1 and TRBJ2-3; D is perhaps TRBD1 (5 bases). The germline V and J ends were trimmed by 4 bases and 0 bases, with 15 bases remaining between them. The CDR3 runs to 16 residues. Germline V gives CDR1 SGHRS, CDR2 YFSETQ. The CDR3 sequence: CASSHGHESSTDTQYF. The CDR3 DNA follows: TGCGCCAGCAGCCACGGACACGAGTCTAGCACAGATACGCAGTATTTT.

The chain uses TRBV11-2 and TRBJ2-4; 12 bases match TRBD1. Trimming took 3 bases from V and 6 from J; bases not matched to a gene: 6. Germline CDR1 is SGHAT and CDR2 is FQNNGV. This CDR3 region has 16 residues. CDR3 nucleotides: TGTGCCAGCAGCTTCCTAGGGACAGGGGGCGCAAACATTCAGTACTTC. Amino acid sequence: CASSFLGTGGANIQYF. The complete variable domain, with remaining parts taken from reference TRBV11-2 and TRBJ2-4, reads EAGVAQSPRYKIIEKRQSVAFWCNPISGHATLYWYQQILGQGPKLLIQFQNNGVVDDSQLPKDRFSAERLKGVDSTLKIQPAKLEDSAVYLCASSFLGTGGANIQYFGAGTRLSVL.

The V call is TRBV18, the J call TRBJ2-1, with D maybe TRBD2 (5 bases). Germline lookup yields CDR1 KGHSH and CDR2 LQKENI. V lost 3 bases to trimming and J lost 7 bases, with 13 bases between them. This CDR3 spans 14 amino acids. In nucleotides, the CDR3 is TGTGCCAGCTCACCGGAGGTCTTCCAAAATGAGCAGTTCTTC. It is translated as CASSPEVFQNEQFF.

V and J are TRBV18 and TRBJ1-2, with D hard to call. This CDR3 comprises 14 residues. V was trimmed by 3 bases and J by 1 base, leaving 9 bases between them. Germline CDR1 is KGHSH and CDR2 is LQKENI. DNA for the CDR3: TGTGCCAGCTCACCCATGGCCGGTAACTATGGCTACACCTTC. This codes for CASSPMAGNYGYTF.

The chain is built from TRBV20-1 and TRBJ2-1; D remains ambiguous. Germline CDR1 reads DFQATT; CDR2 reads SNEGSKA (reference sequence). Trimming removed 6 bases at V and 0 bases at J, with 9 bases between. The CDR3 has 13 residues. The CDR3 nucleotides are TGCAGTGCCGGGTGGAGCTCCTACAATGAGCAGTTCTTC. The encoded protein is CSAGWSSYNEQFF.

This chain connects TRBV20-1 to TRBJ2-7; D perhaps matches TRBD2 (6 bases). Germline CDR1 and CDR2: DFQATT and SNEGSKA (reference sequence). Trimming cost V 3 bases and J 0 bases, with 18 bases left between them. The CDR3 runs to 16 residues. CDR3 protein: CSARFVGRPPSYEQYF. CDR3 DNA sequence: TGCAGTGCTAGGTTCGTCGGGAGACCACCCTCCTACGAGCAGTACTTC.

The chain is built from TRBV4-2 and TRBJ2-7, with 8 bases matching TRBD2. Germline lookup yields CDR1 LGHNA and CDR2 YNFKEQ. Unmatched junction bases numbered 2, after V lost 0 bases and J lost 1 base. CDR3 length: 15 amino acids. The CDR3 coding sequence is TGTGCCAGCAGCCAAGAGCGGGGGGCATCCTACGAGCAGTACTTC. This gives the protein CASSQERGASYEQYF.

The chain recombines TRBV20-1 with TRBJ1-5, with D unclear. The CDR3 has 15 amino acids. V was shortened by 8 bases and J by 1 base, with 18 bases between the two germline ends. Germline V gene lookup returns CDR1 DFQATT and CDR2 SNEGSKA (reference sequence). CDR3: CSSRRPRGSNQPQHF. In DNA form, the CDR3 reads TGCAGTTCCCGCCGGCCACGAGGGAGCAATCAGCCCCAGCATTTT.

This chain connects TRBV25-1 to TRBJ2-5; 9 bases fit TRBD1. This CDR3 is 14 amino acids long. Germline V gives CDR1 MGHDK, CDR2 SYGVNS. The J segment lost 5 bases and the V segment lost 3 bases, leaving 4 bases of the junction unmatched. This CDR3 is CASSDTGGGETQYF. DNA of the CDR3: TGTGCCAGCAGTGACACAGGGGGCGGGGAGACCCAGTACTTC. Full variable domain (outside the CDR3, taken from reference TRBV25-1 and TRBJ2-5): EADIYQTPRYLVIGTGKKITLECSQTMGHDKMYWYQQDPGMELHLIHYSYGVNSTEKGDLSSESTVSRIRTEHFPLTLESARPSHTSQYLCASSDTGGGETQYFGPGTRLLVL.

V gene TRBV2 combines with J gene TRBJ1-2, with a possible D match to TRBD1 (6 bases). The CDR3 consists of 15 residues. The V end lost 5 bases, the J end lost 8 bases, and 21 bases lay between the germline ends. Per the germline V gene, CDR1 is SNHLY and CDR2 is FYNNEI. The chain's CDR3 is CASSTGSSLGAGYTF. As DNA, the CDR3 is TGTGCCAGCAGTACAGGGAGCTCCCTCGGGGCCGGCTACACCTTC.

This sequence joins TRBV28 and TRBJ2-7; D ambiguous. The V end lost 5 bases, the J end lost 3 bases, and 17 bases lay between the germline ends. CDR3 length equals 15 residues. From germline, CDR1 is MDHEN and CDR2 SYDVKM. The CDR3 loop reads CASSTHSPVGYEQYF. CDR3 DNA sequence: TGTGCCAGCAGTACACATAGTCCCGTGGGCTACGAGCAGTACTTC. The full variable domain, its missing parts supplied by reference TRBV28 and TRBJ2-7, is DVKVTQSSRYLVKRTGEKVFLECVQDMDHENMFWYRQDPGLGLRLIYFSYDVKMKEKGDIPEGYSVSREKKERFSLILESASTNQTSMYLCASSTHSPVGYEQYFGPGTRLTVT.

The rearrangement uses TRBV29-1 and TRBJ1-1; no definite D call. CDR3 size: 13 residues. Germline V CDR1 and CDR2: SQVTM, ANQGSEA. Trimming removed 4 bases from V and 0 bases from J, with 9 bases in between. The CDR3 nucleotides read TGCAGCGTTGTACGTTTACTGAACACTGAAGCTTTCTTT. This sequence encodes CSVVRLLNTEAFF.

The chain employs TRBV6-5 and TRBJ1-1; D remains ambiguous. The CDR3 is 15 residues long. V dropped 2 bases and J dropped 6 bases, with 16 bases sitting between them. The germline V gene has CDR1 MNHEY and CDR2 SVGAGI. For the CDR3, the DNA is TGTGCCAGCAGTTACGAGCTAAAAGGGTACCCTGAAGCTTTCTTT. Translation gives CASSYELKGYPEAFF.

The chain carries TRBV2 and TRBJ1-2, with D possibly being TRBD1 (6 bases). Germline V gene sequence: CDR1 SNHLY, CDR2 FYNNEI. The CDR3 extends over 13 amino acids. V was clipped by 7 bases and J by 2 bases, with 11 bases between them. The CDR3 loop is CASTFTGNYGYTF. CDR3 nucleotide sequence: TGTGCCAGCACTTTCACAGGGAACTATGGCTACACCTTC.

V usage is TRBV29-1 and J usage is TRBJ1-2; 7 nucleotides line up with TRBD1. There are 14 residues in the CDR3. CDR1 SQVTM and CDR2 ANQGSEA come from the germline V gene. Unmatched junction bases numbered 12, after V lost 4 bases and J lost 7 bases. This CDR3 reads CSVGGRQGPSGYTF. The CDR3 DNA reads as TGCAGCGTTGGGGGCCGACAGGGACCTTCTGGCTACACCTTC.

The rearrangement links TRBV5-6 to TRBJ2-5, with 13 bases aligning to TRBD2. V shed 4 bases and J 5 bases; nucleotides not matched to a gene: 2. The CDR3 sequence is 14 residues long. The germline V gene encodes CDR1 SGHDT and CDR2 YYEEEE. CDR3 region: CASSRTSGSETQYF. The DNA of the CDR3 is TGTGCCAGCAGCCGGACTAGCGGGAGTGAGACCCAGTACTTC.

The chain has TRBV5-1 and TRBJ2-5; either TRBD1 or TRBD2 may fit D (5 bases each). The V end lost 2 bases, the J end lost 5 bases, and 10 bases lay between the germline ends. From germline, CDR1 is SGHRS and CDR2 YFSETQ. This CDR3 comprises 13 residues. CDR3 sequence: CASSFEGMETQYF. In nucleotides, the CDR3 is TGCGCCAGCAGCTTTGAGGGGATGGAGACCCAGTACTTC.

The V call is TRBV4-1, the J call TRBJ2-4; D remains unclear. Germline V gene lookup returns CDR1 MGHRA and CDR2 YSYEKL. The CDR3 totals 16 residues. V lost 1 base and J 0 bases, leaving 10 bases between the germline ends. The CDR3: CASSQVGPLAKNIQYF. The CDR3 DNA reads TGCGCCAGCAGCCAAGTCGGGCCCCTAGCCAAAAACATTCAGTACTTC.

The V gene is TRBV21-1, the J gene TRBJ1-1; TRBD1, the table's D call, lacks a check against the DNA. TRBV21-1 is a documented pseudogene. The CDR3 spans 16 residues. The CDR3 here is CASRKNRDRVPAEAFF. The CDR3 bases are TGTGCCAGCAGGAAGAACCGGGACAGGGTACCCGCTGAAGCTTTCTTT.

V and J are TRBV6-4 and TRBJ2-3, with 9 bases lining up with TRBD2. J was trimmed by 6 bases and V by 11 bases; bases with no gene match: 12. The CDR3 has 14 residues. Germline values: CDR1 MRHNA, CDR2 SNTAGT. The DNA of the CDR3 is TGTGCCGCGGGTGCGGGAGGGCCGGCCGATACGCAGTATTTT. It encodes CAAGAGGPADTQYF.

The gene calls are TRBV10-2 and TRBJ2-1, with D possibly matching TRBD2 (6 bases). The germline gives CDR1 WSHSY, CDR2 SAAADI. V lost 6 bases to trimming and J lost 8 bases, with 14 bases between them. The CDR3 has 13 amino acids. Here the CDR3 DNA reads TGCGCCAGCAGGACCGGGACTTCCCATGAGCAGTTCTTC. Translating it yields CASRTGTSHEQFF.